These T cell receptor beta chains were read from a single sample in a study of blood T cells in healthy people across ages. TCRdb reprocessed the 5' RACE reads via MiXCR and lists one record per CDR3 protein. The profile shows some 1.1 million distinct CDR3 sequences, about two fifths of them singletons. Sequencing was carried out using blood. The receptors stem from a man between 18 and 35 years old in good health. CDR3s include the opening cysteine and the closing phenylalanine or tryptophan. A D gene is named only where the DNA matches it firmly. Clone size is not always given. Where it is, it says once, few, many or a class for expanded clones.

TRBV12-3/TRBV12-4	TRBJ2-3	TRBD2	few	TGTGCCAGCAGTTCTCTAAAGCGGGGGCCTAGCACAGATACGCAGTATTTT	CASSSLKRGPSTDTQYF
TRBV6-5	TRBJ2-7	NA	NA	TGTGCCAGCAGCCCCCGTGGGGTCTATCACGATGAGCAGTACTTC	CASSPRGVYHDEQYF
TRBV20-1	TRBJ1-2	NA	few	TGCAGTGCTCTACAGACTAACTATGGCTACACCTTC	CSALQTNYGYTF
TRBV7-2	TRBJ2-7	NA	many	TGTGCCAGCAGCTTAGGGGACATAAGCTACGAGCAGTACTTC	CASSLGDISYEQYF
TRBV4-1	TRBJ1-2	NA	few	TGCGCCAGCAGCCAAGAATACAGGGACTATGGCTACACCTTC	CASSQEYRDYGYTF
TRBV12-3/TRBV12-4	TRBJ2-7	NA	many	TGTGCCAGCAGCCCTGTCTCCTACGAGCAGTACTTC	CASSPVSYEQYF
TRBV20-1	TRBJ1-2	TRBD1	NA	TGCAGTGCTAGAGATGTGGGGACAGGGTACTATGGCTACACCTTC	CSARDVGTGYYGYTF
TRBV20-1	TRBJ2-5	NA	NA	TGCAGTGCTAGTGAGCAAGTGACAGGAAAATACCAAGAGACCCAGTACTTC	CSASEQVTGKYQETQYF
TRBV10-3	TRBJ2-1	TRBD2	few	TGTGCCATCAGTGCCGGACTAGCGGGGGGATACAATGAGCAGTTCTTC	CAISAGLAGGYNEQFF
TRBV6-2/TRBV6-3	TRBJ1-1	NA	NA	TGTGCCAGCAGTTACTCTCGAGGGGGGTACACTGAAGCTTTCTTT	CASSYSRGGYTEAFF
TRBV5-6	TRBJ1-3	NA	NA	TGTGCCAGCAGCGGGTTCCGGGGGTCTGGAAACACCATATATTTT	CASSGFRGSGNTIYF
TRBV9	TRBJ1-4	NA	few	TGTGCCAGCAGCGTAGAGCAGGAGAGGGGGGAAAGGCGTAAACTGTTTTTT	CASSVEQERGERRKLFF
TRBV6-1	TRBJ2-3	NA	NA	TGTACCAGCAGTGAAAGAGCAGGGATGGAGGATACGCAGTATTTT	CTSSERAGMEDTQYF
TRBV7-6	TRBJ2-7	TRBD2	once	TGTGCCAGCAGCTTGGGAGCGGGGGGCGTCTACAATGAGCAGTACTTC	CASSLGAGGVYNEQYF
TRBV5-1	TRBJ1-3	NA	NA	TGCGCCAGCAGCTTGGGAGGTCCGGAGTCTGGAAACACCATATATTTT	CASSLGGPESGNTIYF
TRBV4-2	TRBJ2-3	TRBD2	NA	TGTGCCAGCAGCCAAGGGCGCTCTAGCGGGGGGACCGCAGATACGCAGTATTTT	CASSQGRSSGGTADTQYF
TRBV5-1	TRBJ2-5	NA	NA	TGCGCCAGCAGCACCAGGACCCAGTACTTC	CASSTRTQYF
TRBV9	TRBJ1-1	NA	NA	TGTGCCAGCAGTTCTCGGACAGATTCTAACACTGAAGCTTTCTTT	CASSSRTDSNTEAFF
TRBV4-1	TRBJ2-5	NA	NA	TGCGCCAGCAGCCAAGACGAGGGGACACAAGAGACCCAGTACTTC	CASSQDEGTQETQYF
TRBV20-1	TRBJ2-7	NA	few	TGCAGTGCCCAATTGGGGCGGTTTGAGCAGTACTTC	CSAQLGRFEQYF
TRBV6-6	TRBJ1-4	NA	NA	TGTGCCAGCAGTTACACACAGGTTCTTAATGAAAAACTGTTTTTT	CASSYTQVLNEKLFF
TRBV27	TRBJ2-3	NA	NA	TGTGCCAGCAGCAACAGGGTAGGGGCAGATACGCAGTATTTT	CASSNRVGADTQYF
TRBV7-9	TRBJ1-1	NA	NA	TGTGCCAGTAGGGAGAACGGTAGTTGGAACACTGAAGCTTTCTTT	CASRENGSWNTEAFF
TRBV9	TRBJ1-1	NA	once	TGTGCCTCTGGGAGCCGGGACTCTTGGAACACTGAAGCTTTCTTT	CASGSRDSWNTEAFF
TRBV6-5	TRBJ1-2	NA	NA	TGTGCCAGCAGTTACTCCGCCAGGGCGCACTATGGCTACACCTTC	CASSYSARAHYGYTF
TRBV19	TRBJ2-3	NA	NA	TGTGCCACCGGACGGGCCAGCACAGATACGCAGTATTTT	CATGRASTDTQYF
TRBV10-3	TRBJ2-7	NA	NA	TGTGCCATCAGTGGTCCGGGGGCAGGTTACGAGCAGTACTTC	CAISGPGAGYEQYF
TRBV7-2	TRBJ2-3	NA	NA	TGTGCCTCAAGACGGAGGAGGGGCGGGGGCAGCACAGATACGCAGTATTTT	CASRRRRGGGSTDTQYF
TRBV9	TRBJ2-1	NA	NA	TGTGCCAGCAGCGTAGTGTCATCCTACAATGAGCAGTTCTTC	CASSVVSSYNEQFF
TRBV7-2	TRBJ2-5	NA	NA	TGTGCCAGCAGCTTAGTGGGGTCAAAAGAGACCCAGTACTTC	CASSLVGSKETQYF
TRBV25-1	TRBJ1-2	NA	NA	TGTGCCAGCCTCATCGAGACCGATGGCTACACCTTC	CASLIETDGYTF
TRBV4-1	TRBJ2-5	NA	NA	TGCGCCAGCAGCCAAGTCGGGGTAGGAGAGACCCAGTACTTC	CASSQVGVGETQYF
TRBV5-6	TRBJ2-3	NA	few	TGTGCCAGCTCCGGGTACTCGGGGACGCAGTATTTT	CASSGYSGTQYF
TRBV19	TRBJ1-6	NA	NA	TGTGCCAGTACTACGCCAGGGCAGGGGTATAATTCACCCCTCCACTTT	CASTTPGQGYNSPLHF
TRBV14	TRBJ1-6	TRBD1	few	TGTGCCAGCAGCCGAACCGGGACAGGAAACTTCTATAATTCACCCCTCCACTTT	CASSRTGTGNFYNSPLHF
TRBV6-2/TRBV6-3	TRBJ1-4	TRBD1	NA	TGTGCCACTCAGCGCCGACAGGGGATTTCAACTAATGAAAAACTGTTTTTT	CATQRRQGISTNEKLFF
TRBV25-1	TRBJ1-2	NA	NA	TGTGCCAGCAGTGAAGGAGAGGGGCTCGTCTATGGCTACACCTTC	CASSEGEGLVYGYTF
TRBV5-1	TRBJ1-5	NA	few	TGCGCCAGCAGCTTGAGGGAGGGTGATCAGCCCCAGCATTTT	CASSLREGDQPQHF
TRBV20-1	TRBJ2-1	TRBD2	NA	TGCAGTGCTAGACTTACTAGCGGGGGGGTCAATGAGCAGTTCTTC	CSARLTSGGVNEQFF
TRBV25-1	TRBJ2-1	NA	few	TGTGCCAGCAGTGAATCGGGGGGCAGCGAGCAGTTCTTC	CASSESGGSEQFF
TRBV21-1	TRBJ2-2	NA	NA	TGTGCCAGCAGCAAAGCGGCAGACCCGAACACCGGGGAGCTGTTTTTT	CASSKAADPNTGELFF
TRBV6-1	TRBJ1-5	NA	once	TGTGCCAGCAGTGCACAGGGCCCGAATCAGCCCCAGCATTTT	CASSAQGPNQPQHF
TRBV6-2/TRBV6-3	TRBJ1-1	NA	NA	TGTGCCACCATGGGACAACAGCCCCGGCCTGAAGCTTTCTTT	CATMGQQPRPEAFF
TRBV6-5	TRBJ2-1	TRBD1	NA	TGTGCCAGCAGTTTCCACCGACAGGGAGTGAATGAGCAGTTCTTC	CASSFHRQGVNEQFF
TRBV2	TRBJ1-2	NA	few	TGTGCCAGCAGTGTTGACGGACCGAATAACTATGGCTACACCTTC	CASSVDGPNNYGYTF
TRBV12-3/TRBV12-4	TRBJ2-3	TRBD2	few	TGTGCCAGCAGTTTAGTGGGGCTAGCGGAAAGCACAGATACGCAGTATTTT	CASSLVGLAESTDTQYF
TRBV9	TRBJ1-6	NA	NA	TGTGCCAGCAGTTTGGCCCGGCGTAATTCACCCCTCCACTTT	CASSLARRNSPLHF
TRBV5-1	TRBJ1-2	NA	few	TGCGCCAGCAGCTTGAACTTCGGGGGCAATAACTATGGCTACACCTTC	CASSLNFGGNNYGYTF
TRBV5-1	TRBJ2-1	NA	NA	TGCGCCAGCACCCACGACAGTTCCTACAATGAGCAGTTCTTC	CASTHDSSYNEQFF